This is a list of T cell receptor beta chains from one sample in a study of cytomegalovirus exposure and HLA in healthy donors. Using immunoSEQ multiplex PCR, the repertoire was profiled, and TCRdb retains in-frame clones only, with some absent. The sample's table shows 200,000 to 250,000 clones. Sequencing was performed on PBMCs. These receptors were obtained from a girl aged 2 to 9 in good health and CMV-seropositive. The conserved cysteine and the conserved F or W are not part of the CDR3 here. Fields, in order: V gene, J gene, CDR3 protein.

>TRBV6-5|TRBJ2-7
ASSPKLGLVYEQY
>TRBV28|TRBJ2-7
ASSSPPSYDEQY
>TRBV7-2|TRBJ1-2
ASSIRQEANYGYT
>TRBV9|TRBJ2-2
ASSARTGGNTGELF
>TRBV5-4|TRBJ2-5
ASSFGGETQY
>TRBV10-1|TRBJ2-5
ASSLGQGLSSETQY
>TRBV11-2|TRBJ1-4
ASSSSNYEKLF
>TRBV27|TRBJ1-4
ASSPYPRDRGEKLF
>TRBV15|TRBJ2-7
ATSDRVTSYEQY
>TRBV19|TRBJ2-2
ASSPGGARYTGELF
>TRBV9|TRBJ2-7
ASSVEQRSVQQY
>TRBV7-9|TRBJ2-3
ASSPLRGQREADTQY
>TRBV5-5|TRBJ1-1
ASSLGEGQGTAEAF
>TRBV28|TRBJ2-1
ASTPLSGRVHASYNEQF
>TRBV27|TRBJ1-1
ASSSNGGSRMDTEAF
>TRBV15|-
ATSRPGQGYEQY
>TRBV28|TRBJ2-5
ASSFHGAQGETQY
>TRBV15|TRBJ2-3
ATSIGLEIRTQY
>TRBV9|TRBJ2-2
ASSVGASGSLNTGELF
>TRBV28|TRBJ1-5
ASSGRQGFFHQPQH
>TRBV6-4|TRBJ2-5
ANRTGRETQY
>TRBV6-1|TRBJ2-5
ASSLRQLQTQY
>TRBV19|TRBJ1-5
ASSIASTGTQPQH
>TRBV28|TRBJ1-4
ATLSGTGREKLF
>TRBV30|TRBJ2-7
AWSVRGEVLYEQY
>TRBV5-4|TRBJ1-2
ASRQGQFDGYT
>TRBV5-6|TRBJ2-3
ASGLGSTDTQY
>TRBV18|TRBJ1-1
ASGGQENTEAF
>TRBV27|TRBJ1-5
ASSLNPSSQPQH
>TRBV12-5|TRBJ1-2
ASGLGTGLTYGYT
>TRBV5-6|TRBJ2-5
ASRPKGRGTETQY
>TRBV5-6|TRBJ2-1
ASSLALAGFYNEQF
>TRBV2|TRBJ1-1
ASSVGQGETEAF
>TRBV11-2|TRBJ1-1
ASSWPGFMNTEAF